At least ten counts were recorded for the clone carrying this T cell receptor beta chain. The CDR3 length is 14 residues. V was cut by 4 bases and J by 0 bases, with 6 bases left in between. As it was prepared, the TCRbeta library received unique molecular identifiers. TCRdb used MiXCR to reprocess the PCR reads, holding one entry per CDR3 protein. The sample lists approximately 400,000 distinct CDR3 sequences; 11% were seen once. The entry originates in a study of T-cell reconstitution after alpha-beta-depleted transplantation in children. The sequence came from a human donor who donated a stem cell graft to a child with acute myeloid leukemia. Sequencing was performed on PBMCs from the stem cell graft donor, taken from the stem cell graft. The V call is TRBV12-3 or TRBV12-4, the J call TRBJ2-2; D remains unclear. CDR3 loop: CASSYGANTGELFF. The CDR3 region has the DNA TGTGCCAGCAGTTACGGAGCGAACACCGGGGAGCTGTTTTTT.